Listed here are 21 T cell receptor beta chains from one sample, sequenced in a study of PD-1 blockade in classical Hodgkin lymphoma. No patient escaped relapse after autologous stem cell transplantation, and brentuximab vedotin exposure varied. The repertoire was sequenced with immunoSEQ multiplex PCR; TCRdb's copy has only in-frame clones and lacks some. Among 65,000 to 95,000 clones listed, 89% were seen once. The input for sequencing was peripheral blood mononuclear cells (PBMCs), taken at baseline. These receptor sequences come from a human donor with classical Hodgkin lymphoma.

The chain employs TRBV19 and TRBJ2-7, with D possibly being TRBD1 (6 bases). V gave up 9 bases and J gave up 3 bases, with 21 bases separating them. Germline CDR1 and CDR2: LNHDA and SQIVND (reference sequence). CDR3 length: 15 amino acids. The CDR3, as DNA: TGTGCCAGCTCAGACTGGGGTAAGGGACACTACGAGCAGTACTTC. This codes for CASSDWGKGHYEQYF.

This sequence joins TRBV5-6 and TRBJ2-1; D perhaps matches TRBD2 (5 bases). Per germline, CDR1 SGHDT and CDR2 YYEEEE. Trimming cost V 1 base and J 0 bases, with 11 bases left between them. This CDR3 spans 16 amino acids. CDR3 protein: CASSLSRESSYNEQFF. In nucleotides, the CDR3 is TGTGCCAGCAGCTTGTCCCGGGAAAGCTCCTACAATGAGCAGTTCTTC.

The V call is TRBV7-2, the J call TRBJ2-5; D remains unclear. The CDR3 length is 14 residues. The V end was cut by 5 bases, the J end by 4 bases, with 14 bases between. Germline V gives CDR1 SGHTA, CDR2 FQGNSA. CDR3 nucleotide sequence: TGTGCCAGCAGCCCCAGGTGGGCCGGAGAGACCCAGTACTTC. The encoded protein is CASSPRWAGETQYF. Looking up the rest from reference TRBV7-2 and TRBJ2-5 gives the full variable domain: GAGVSQSPSNKVTEKGKDVELRCDPISGHTALYWYRQSLGQGLEFLIYFQGNSAPDKSGLPSDRFSAERTGGSVSTLTIQRTQQEDSAVYLCASSPRWAGETQYFGPGTRLLVL.

The chain employs TRBV10-2 and TRBJ1-2; 7 bases line up with TRBD1. The V and J ends lost 8 bases and 3 bases, in that order; junction bases with no gene match: 6. Looked up from germline, CDR1 is WSHSY and CDR2 is SAAADI. The CDR3 contains 13 residues. The CDR3 bases are TGCGCCAGCGGGTCGGGACAGTACTATGGCTACACCTTC. Translation gives CASGSGQYYGYTF.

The chain couples TRBV6-4 to TRBJ2-3; unclear D gene. The V and J ends lost 4 bases and 6 bases respectively, with 14 bases between them. CDR1 and CDR2 (germline): MRHNA, SNTAGT. CDR3 length: 14 residues. CDR3 bases: TGTGCCAGCAGTGCTGACCCTGTGCGGGATACGCAGTATTTT. It encodes CASSADPVRDTQYF.

The chain recombines TRBV28 with TRBJ2-5, with 7 bases matching TRBD1. The CDR3 has 15 residues. Germline V gene data show CDR1 as MDHEN and CDR2 as SYDVKM. Trimming at V came to 3 bases and at J to 1 base, leaving 5 bases not matched to a gene. CDR3 DNA sequence: TGTGCCAGCAGTTTGAGGGGGACAGTCCAAGAGACCCAGTACTTC. Translated: CASSLRGTVQETQYF.

The rearrangement uses TRBV27 and TRBJ2-7; D possibly corresponds to TRBD2 (5 bases). Germline V gene lookup returns CDR1 MNHEY and CDR2 SMNVEV (reference sequence). This CDR3 spans 15 amino acids. V lost 4 bases and J 6 bases, leaving 19 bases between the germline ends. The CDR3 bases are TGTGCCAGCAGTTCGGAGACGGAGCGGACCCGCGAGCAGTACTTC. This encodes CASSSETERTREQYF.

The gene calls are TRBV28 and TRBJ1-5; no firm D call. Germline V gene lookup returns CDR1 MDHEN and CDR2 SYDVKM. Trimming took off 9 bases at V and 11 bases at J, with 5 bases between the two ends. This CDR3 has 8 residues. CDR3 amino acids: CASGSQHF. The CDR3 region has the DNA TGTGCCAGTGGGTCCCAGCATTTT. Filled out from reference TRBV28 and TRBJ1-5, the complete variable domain reads DVKVTQSSRYLVKRTGEKVFLECVQDMDHENMFWYRQDPGLGLRLIYFSYDVKMKEKGDIPEGYSVSREKKERFSLILESASTNQTSMYLCASGSQHFGDGTRLSIL.

The J gene is TRBJ2-7, the V gene TRBV2; 7 nucleotides align to TRBD1. J was trimmed by 0 bases and V by 8 bases; bases with no gene match: 7. CDR1 SNHLY and CDR2 FYNNEI come from the germline V gene. The length of the CDR3 is 14 residues. CDR3 amino acids: CASARDSYSYEQYF. The CDR3 nucleotides are TGTGCCAGCGCCCGGGACAGCTACTCCTACGAGCAGTACTTC.

The chain joins TRBV5-6 to TRBJ2-1; 7 positions match TRBD1. Looked up from germline, CDR1 is SGHDT and CDR2 is YYEEEE. After removal of 1 base from V and 0 bases from J, the junction contained 7 bases not matched to a gene. The CDR3 has 17 residues. The CDR3 is CASSLNRGVHSYNEQFF. The CDR3 bases are TGTGCCAGCAGCTTGAACAGGGGCGTTCACTCCTACAATGAGCAGTTCTTC.

In its sample, this clone was seen once. This sequence joins TRBV27 and TRBJ2-7; 15 nucleotides line up with TRBD2. The CDR3 runs 13 residues. V trimming: 6 bases; J trimming: 10 bases; junction bases outside the gene matches: 4. The germline gives CDR1 MNHEY, CDR2 SMNVEV (reference sequence). In DNA form, the CDR3 reads TGTGCCAGCAGCGGACTAGCGGGAGGGCTACAGTACTTC. It translates to CASSGLAGGLQYF.

The chain links TRBV28 to TRBJ1-1, with D unresolved. This CDR3 is 15 amino acids long. In germline, CDR1 is MDHEN, CDR2 SYDVKM. Trimming shortened V by 2 bases and J by 1 base, and 11 bases separated the two germline ends. The CDR3 bases are TGTGCCAGCAGTTTAATCGAGGGCTGGAACACTGAAGCTTTCTTT. It codes for CASSLIEGWNTEAFF.

This chain links TRBV6-5 with TRBJ1-3; D is ambiguous. V was trimmed by 0 bases and J by 0 bases, leaving 6 bases between them. Germline V gene lookup returns CDR1 MNHEY and CDR2 SVGAGI. This CDR3 is 15 amino acids long. CDR3 protein: CASSYSAGSGNTIYF. The CDR3 region has the DNA TGTGCCAGCAGTTACTCGGCCGGCTCTGGAAACACCATATATTTT.

The V call is TRBV28, the J call TRBJ2-7; possible D gene TRBD1, 6 bases. The CDR3 runs to 15 residues. Looked up from germline, CDR1 is MDHEN and CDR2 is SYDVKM. The ends were cut back, 2 bases at V and 6 bases at J, with 17 bases in the middle. CDR3 amino acids: CASSLAAQGSREQYF. CDR3 nucleotides: TGTGCCAGCAGTTTAGCCGCACAGGGATCTCGCGAGCAGTACTTC.

The chain links TRBV9 to TRBJ1-2, with D possibly TRBD1 on 5 matching bases. V was pared by 0 bases and J by 4 bases, with 16 bases between. Germline CDR1 SGDLS, CDR2 YYNGEE. The CDR3 is 16 residues long. CDR3 sequence: CASSVDMGQSTYGYTF. The DNA for the CDR3 is TGTGCCAGCAGCGTAGACATGGGGCAGAGTACCTATGGCTACACCTTC.

V and J are TRBV27 and TRBJ1-5; TRBD1 aligns across 7 bases. V shed 5 bases and J 3 bases; nucleotides not matched to a gene: 7. Per the germline V gene, CDR1 is MNHEY and CDR2 is SMNVEV (reference sequence). The CDR3 sequence is 15 residues long. DNA for the CDR3: TGTGCCAGCAGTCCTACGACAGGGAACAATCAGCCCCAGCATTTT. The encoded protein is CASSPTTGNNQPQHF.

J is TRBJ1-4 and V is TRBV6-6, with D perhaps matching TRBD1 (5 bases). The CDR3 length is 15 residues. CDR1 and CDR2 from the germline V gene are MNHNY and SVGAGI (reference sequence). Trimming took off 5 bases at V and 6 bases at J, with 16 bases between the two ends. CDR3 DNA: TGTGCCAGCAGTCACCATGGGGGGGACGATGAAAAACTGTTTTTT. Protein product: CASSHHGGDDEKLFF.

This chain connects TRBV19 to TRBJ1-1; TRBD1 might be the D (6 bases). CDR1 and CDR2 from the germline V gene are LNHDA and SQIVND (reference sequence). V was pared by 10 bases and J by 0 bases, with 15 bases between. This CDR3 spans 14 amino acids. The CDR3 region is CATADSHLNTEAFF. The DNA of the CDR3 is TGTGCCACGGCGGACAGCCACCTGAACACTGAAGCTTTCTTT.

The chain carries TRBV7-2 and TRBJ2-3, with D possibly being TRBD1 (6 bases). CDR3 size: 15 residues. Trimming removed 5 bases at V and 4 bases at J, with 16 bases between. Germline V gene lookup returns CDR1 SGHTA and CDR2 FQGNSA. DNA for the CDR3: TGTGCCAGCAGCACCCAGGGGAATGCGGCAGATACGCAGTATTTT. Translation gives CASSTQGNAADTQYF. Variable domain in full (rest from reference TRBV7-2 and TRBJ2-3): GAGVSQSPSNKVTEKGKDVELRCDPISGHTALYWYRQSLGQGLEFLIYFQGNSAPDKSGLPSDRFSAERTGGSVSTLTIQRTQQEDSAVYLCASSTQGNAADTQYFGPGTRLTVL.

This chain links TRBV28 with TRBJ1-5; TRBD1 matches at 7 bases. Germline CDR1 and CDR2: MDHEN and SYDVKM. Losses at the gene ends were 3 bases for V and 4 bases for J; bases not matched to a gene: 9. The CDR3 has 16 amino acids. This CDR3 is CASSFQGVPLNQPQHF. Here the CDR3 DNA reads TGTGCCAGCAGTTTTCAGGGGGTTCCCCTGAATCAGCCCCAGCATTTT.

The rearrangement joins TRBV18 to TRBJ2-5, with 7 bases that match TRBD1. Germline values: CDR1 KGHSH, CDR2 LQKENI. V dropped 1 base and J dropped 0; count of bases not matched to a gene: 2. The CDR3 loop spans 15 amino acids. CDR3: CASSPRQGHQETQYF. CDR3 sequence (DNA): TGTGCCAGCTCACCACGACAGGGCCACCAAGAGACCCAGTACTTC.